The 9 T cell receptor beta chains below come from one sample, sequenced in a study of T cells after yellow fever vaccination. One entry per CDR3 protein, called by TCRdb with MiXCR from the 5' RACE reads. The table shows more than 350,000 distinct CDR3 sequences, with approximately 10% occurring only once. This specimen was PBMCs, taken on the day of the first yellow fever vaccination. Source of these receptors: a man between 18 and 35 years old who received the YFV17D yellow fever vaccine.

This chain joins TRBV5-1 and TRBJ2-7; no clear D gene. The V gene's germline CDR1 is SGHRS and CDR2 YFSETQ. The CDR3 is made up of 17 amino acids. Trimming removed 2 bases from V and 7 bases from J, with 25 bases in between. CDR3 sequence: CASSFFKELAGAPEQYV. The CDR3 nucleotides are TGCGCCAGCAGCTTTTTCAAAGAGCTTGCCGGCGCGCCGGAGCAGTACGTC.

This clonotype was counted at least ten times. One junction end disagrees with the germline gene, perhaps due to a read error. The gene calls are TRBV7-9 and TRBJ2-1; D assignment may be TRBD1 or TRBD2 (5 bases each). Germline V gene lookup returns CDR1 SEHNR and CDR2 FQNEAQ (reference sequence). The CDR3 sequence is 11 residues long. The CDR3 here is CASAERGPAVF. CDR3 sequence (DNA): TGTGCCAGCGCGGAGAGGGGACCGGCGGTCTTC.

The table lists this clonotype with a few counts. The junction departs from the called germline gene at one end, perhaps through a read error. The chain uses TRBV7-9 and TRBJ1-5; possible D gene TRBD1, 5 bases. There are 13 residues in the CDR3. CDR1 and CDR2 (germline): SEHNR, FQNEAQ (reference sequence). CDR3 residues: CASRFDSSQPQHF. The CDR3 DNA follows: TGTGCCAGCAGGTTCGACAGCAGTCAGCCCCAGCATTTT.

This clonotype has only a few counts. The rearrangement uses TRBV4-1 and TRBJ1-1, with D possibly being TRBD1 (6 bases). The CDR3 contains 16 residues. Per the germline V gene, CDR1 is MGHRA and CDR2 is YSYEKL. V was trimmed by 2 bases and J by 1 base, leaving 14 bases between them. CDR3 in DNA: TGCGCCAGCAGCCAACCTGTTGGGGGGCCGAACACTGAAGCTTTCTTT. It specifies CASSQPVGGPNTEAFF.

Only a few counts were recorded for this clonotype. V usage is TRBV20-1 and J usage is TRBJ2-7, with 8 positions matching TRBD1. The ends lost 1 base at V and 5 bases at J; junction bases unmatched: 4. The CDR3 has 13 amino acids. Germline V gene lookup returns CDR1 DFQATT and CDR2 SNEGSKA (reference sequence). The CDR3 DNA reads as TGCAGTGCTAGAGCCCGGACAGGGAACGAGCAGTACGTC. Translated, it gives CSARARTGNEQYV.

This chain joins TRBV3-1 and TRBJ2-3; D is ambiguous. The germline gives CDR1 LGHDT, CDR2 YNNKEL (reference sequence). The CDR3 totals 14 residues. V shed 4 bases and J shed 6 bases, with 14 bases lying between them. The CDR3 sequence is CASSRGPKLDTQYF. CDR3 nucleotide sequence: TGTGCCAGCAGCCGGGGTCCAAAGTTGGATACGCAGTATTTT.

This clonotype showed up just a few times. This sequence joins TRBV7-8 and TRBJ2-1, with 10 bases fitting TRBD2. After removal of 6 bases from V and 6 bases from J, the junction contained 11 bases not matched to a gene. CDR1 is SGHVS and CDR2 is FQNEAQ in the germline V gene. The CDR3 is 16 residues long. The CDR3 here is CASSGRPGLASNEQFF. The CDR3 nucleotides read TGTGCCAGCAGTGGCCGTCCGGGACTAGCGTCCAATGAGCAGTTCTTC.

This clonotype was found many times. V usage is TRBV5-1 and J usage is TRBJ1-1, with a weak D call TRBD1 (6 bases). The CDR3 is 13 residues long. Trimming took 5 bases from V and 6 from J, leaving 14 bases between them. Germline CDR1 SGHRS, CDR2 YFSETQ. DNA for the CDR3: TGCGCCAGCAGGGATTACAGGGTCCCTGAAGCTTTCTTT. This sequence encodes CASRDYRVPEAFF.

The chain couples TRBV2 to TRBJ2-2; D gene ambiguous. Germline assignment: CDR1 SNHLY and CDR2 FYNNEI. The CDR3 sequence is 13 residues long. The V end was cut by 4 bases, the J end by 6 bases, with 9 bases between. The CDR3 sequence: CASSASGSGELFF. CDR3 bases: TGTGCCAGCAGTGCCAGTGGATCCGGGGAGCTGTTTTTT.